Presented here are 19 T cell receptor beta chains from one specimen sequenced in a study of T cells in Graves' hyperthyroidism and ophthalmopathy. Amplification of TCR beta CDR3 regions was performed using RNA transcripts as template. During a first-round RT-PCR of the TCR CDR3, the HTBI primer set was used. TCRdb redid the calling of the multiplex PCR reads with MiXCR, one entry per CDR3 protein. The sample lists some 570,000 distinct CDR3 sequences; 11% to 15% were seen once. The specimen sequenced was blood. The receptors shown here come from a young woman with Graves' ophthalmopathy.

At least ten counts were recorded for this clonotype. CDR3 in DNA: TGTGCCTGGAGAACAGGGGATGAGCAGTTCTTC. Translating gives CAWRTGDEQFF. V and J are TRBV30 and TRBJ2-1; 7 bases fit TRBD1. CDR1 GTSNPN and CDR2 SVGIG come from the germline V gene (reference sequence). The CDR3 consists of 11 residues. Trimming at V came to 3 bases and at J to 8 bases, leaving 1 base not matched to a gene.

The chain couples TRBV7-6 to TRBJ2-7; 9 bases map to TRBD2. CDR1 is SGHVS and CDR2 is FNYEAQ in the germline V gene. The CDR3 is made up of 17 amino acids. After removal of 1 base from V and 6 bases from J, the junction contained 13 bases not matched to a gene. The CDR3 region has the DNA TGTGCCAGCAGCTTAGGCAAATCAGGGACTAGCCGGGGCGAGCAGTACTTC. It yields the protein CASSLGKSGTSRGEQYF.

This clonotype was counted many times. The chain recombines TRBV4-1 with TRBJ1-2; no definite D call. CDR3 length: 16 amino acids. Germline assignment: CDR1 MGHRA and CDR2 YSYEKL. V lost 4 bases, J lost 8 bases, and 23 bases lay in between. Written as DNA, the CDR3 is TGCGCCAGCAGCCCTCTACTCAAACGAACCAGTGGCGGCTACACCTTC. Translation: CASSPLLKRTSGGYTF.

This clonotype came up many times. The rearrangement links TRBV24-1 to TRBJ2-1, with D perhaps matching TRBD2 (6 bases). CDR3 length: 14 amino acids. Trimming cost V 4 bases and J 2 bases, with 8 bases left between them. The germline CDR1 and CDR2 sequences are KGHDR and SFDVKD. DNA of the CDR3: TGTGCCACCAGTGAGCGGAGGGCCTACAATGAGCAGTTCTTC. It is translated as CATSERRAYNEQFF.

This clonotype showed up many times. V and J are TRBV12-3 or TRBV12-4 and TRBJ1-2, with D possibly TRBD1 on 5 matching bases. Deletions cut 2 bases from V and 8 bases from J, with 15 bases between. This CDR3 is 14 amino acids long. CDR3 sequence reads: CASSLTTVLKGYTF. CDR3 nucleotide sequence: TGTGCCAGCAGTTTAACGACAGTCCTTAAAGGCTACACCTTC.

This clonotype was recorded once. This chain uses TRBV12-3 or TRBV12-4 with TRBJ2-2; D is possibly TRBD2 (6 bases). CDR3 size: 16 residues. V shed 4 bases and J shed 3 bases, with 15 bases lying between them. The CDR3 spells CASSSTSGTYTGELFF. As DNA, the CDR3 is TGTGCCAGCAGTTCTACATCCGGGACTTACACCGGGGAGCTGTTTTTT.

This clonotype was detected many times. The CDR3 coding sequence is TGTGCCACCAGCAGAGAAGGCACCCCGGGAGCTCACTACGAGCAGTACTTC. This gives the protein CATSREGTPGAHYEQYF. This chain uses TRBV15 with TRBJ2-7; the D gene is possibly TRBD2 (6 bases). Germline V lookup: CDR1 LNHNV, CDR2 YYDKDF (reference sequence). The CDR3 totals 17 residues. V lost 0 bases and J lost 3, with 18 bases in between.

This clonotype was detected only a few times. The CDR3 loop reads CASSQGKGPPGYEQYF. CDR3 coding DNA: TGCGCCAGCAGCCAAGGGAAAGGCCCCCCGGGCTACGAGCAGTACTTC. The chain uses TRBV4-1 and TRBJ2-7, with D unclear. The V end lost 1 base, the J end lost 3 bases, and 16 bases lay between the germline ends. The V gene's germline CDR1 is MGHRA and CDR2 YSYEKL. The CDR3 spans 16 residues.

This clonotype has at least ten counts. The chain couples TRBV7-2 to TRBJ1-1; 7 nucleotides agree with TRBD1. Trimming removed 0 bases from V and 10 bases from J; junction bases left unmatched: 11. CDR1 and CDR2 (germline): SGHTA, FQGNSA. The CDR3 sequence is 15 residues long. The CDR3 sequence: CASSLAPGQMVGAFF. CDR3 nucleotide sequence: TGTGCCAGCAGCTTAGCGCCGGGACAGATGGTAGGAGCTTTCTTT.

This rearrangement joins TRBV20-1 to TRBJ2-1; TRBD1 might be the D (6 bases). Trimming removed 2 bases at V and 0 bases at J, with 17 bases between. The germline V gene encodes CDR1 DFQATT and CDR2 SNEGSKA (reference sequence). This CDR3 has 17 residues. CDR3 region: CSARSLDSQSSYNEQFF. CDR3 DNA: TGCAGTGCTAGATCCCTGGACAGCCAGAGCTCCTACAATGAGCAGTTCTTC.

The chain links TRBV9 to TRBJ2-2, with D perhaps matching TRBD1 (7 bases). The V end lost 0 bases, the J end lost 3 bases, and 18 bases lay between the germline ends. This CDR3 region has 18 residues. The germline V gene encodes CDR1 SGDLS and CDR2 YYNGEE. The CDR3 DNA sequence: TGTGCCAGCAGCGTAGGAGGGCGGGGACAGCCTTACACCGGGGAGCTGTTTTTT. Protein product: CASSVGGRGQPYTGELFF.

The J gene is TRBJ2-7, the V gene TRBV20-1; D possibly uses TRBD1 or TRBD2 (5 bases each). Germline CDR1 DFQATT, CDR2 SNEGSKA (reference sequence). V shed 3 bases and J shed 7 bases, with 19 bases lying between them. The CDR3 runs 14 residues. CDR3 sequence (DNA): TGCAGTGCTAGCTGGGCAGGGCCTTCGGGGGAGCAGTACTTC. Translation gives CSASWAGPSGEQYF.

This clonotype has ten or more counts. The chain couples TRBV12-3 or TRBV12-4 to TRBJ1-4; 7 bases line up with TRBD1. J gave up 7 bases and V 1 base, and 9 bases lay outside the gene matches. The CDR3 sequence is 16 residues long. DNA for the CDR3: TGTGCCAGCAGTTTAGGAGGGACAGCCCCGAGTGAAAAACTGTTTTTT. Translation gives CASSLGGTAPSEKLFF.

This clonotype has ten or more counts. The CDR3 bases are TGTGCCAGCAGTGAAGCTCCCGTCTCTGGGGCCAACGTCCTGACTTTC. It yields the protein CASSEAPVSGANVLTF. The rearrangement joins TRBV2 to TRBJ2-6; no definite D call. This CDR3 has 16 residues. Germline V gives CDR1 SNHLY, CDR2 FYNNEI. V was cut by 0 bases and J by 0 bases, with 6 bases left in between.

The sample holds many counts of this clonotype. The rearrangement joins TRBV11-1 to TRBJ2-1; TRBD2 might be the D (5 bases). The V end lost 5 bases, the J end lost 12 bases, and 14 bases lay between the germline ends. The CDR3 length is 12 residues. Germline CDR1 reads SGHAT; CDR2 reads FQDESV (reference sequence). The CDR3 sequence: CASSLSGWGQFF. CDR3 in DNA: TGTGCCAGCAGCCTCTCGGGATGGGGGCAGTTCTTC.

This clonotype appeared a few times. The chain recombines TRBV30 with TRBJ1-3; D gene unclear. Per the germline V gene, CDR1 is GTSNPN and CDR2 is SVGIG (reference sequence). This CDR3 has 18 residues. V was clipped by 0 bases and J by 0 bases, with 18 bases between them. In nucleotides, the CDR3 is TGTGCCTGGAGTGTACTTGATTGGTACAGAACCTCTGGAAACACCATATATTTT. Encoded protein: CAWSVLDWYRTSGNTIYF.

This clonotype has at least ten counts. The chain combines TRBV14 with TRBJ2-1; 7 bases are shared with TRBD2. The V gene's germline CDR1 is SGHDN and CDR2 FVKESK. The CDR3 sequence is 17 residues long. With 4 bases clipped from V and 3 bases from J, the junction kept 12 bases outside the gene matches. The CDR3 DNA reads TGTGCCAGCAGCCCTCGACTAGCTGTGAAAGTCTACAATGAGCAGTTCTTC. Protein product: CASSPRLAVKVYNEQFF.

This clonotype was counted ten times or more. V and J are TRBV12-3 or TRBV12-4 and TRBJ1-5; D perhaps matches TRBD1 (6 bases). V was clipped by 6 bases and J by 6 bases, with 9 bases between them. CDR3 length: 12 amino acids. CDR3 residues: CASRQGAQPQHF. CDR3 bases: TGTGCCAGCAGACAGGGAGCTCAGCCCCAGCATTTT.

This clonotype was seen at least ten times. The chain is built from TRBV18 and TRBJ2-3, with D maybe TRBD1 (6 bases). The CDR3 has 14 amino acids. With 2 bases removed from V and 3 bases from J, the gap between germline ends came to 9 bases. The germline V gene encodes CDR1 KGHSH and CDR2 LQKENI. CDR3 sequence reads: CASSPYRVTDTQYF. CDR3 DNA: TGTGCCAGCTCACCATACAGGGTGACAGATACGCAGTATTTT.